The T cell receptor beta chain described here comes from a study of cytomegalovirus exposure and HLA in healthy donors. As for this clone: Its antigen is not known.

The study, taken as a whole, reports: What TCR beta sequences reportedly achieved was accurate prediction of HLA-A and HLA-B alleles in most subjects. Sequencing had likely introduced a cluster of highly shared sequence variants as an artifact. The authors later linked a missense DCLRE1C variant to TCR beta V- and J-gene trimming.

The PCR was carried out with 60 Vbeta primers and 13 Jbeta primers. Sequenced by immunoSEQ multiplex PCR; TCRdb stores in-frame clones only, minus some. Seen here are about 170,000 clones, roughly 88% observed once, and the top ten hold 0.95% to 1.5%. Looked up from germline, CDR1 is MNHEY and CDR2 is SMNVEV (reference sequence). The CDR3 extends over 11 amino acids. V was clipped by 5 bases and J by 5 bases, with 4 bases between them. This sequence joins TRBV27 and TRBJ1-5; no clear D gene. The clonotype was recovered from a boy younger than 10 in good health and CMV-seronegative. The material sequenced was PBMCs. For the CDR3, the DNA is TGTGCCAGCAGTCCCTATCAGCCCCAGCATTTT. Encoded protein: CASSPYQPQHF.